The rows below give T cell receptor beta chains drawn from one sample of a study of T-cell memory formation after mild COVID-19. TCRdb reanalysed the 5' RACE reads using MiXCR and keeps one entry per CDR3 protein. The data contain approximately 400,000 distinct CDR3 sequences, about 24% of them singletons. What was sequenced was PBMCs or a T cell subset sorted from them (not recorded which). The receptors originated from an adult woman who had mild COVID-19 (a few samples of this study predate the infection). Cell type and time point are not known. Both conserved end residues are part of each CDR3. Each record gives: D gene, V gene, clone size, J gene, CDR3 DNA, CDR3 protein. D genes are given only for firm matches. Only part of the rows carry a size: once, few, many, or a class if the clone is expanded.

d_call: TRBD1
v_call: TRBV7-3
clone_size: many
j_call: TRBJ2-2
cdr3_nt: TGTGCCAGCAGCCCCGGACAGGGAACCGGGGAGCTGTTTTTT
cdr3_aa: CASSPGQGTGELFF

d_call: NA
v_call: TRBV7-9
clone_size: few
j_call: TRBJ2-1
cdr3_nt: TGTGCCAGCACCGAACCTGGCTCCTACAATGAGCAGTTCTTC
cdr3_aa: CASTEPGSYNEQFF

d_call: NA
v_call: TRBV18
clone_size: few
j_call: TRBJ1-1
cdr3_nt: TGTGCCAGCTCACCAAGCCGAAGGACCGATCCGCCGAACACTGAAGCTTTCTTT
cdr3_aa: CASSPSRRTDPPNTEAFF

d_call: TRBD1
v_call: TRBV9
clone_size: NA
j_call: TRBJ2-7
cdr3_nt: TGTGCCAGCAGCGGCTGGGCAGGGGGCTACGAGCAGTACTTC
cdr3_aa: CASSGWAGGYEQYF

d_call: NA
v_call: TRBV5-1
clone_size: few
j_call: TRBJ2-7
cdr3_nt: TGCGCCAGCAACAGGGGCACGGGGGCTTACGACGAGCAGTACTTC
cdr3_aa: CASNRGTGAYDEQYF

d_call: NA
v_call: TRBV7-9
clone_size: NA
j_call: TRBJ1-1
cdr3_nt: TGTGCCAGCAGGTTTGGTCGAAAGGGGCACACTGAAGCTTTCTTT
cdr3_aa: CASRFGRKGHTEAFF

d_call: NA
v_call: TRBV11-3
clone_size: NA
j_call: TRBJ2-6
cdr3_nt: TGTGCCAGCAGCTTAAGAGGACATATCAACTCTGGGGCCAACGTCCTGACTTTC
cdr3_aa: CASSLRGHINSGANVLTF

d_call: NA
v_call: TRBV12-3/TRBV12-4
clone_size: NA
j_call: TRBJ1-3
cdr3_nt: TGTGCCAGCAGTCCCTGGCCGGGAGCTGGAAACACCATATATTTT
cdr3_aa: CASSPWPGAGNTIYF

d_call: NA
v_call: TRBV7-8
clone_size: NA
j_call: TRBJ2-3
cdr3_nt: TGTGCCAGCAGCTCACCAGGGCCATTAGATACGCAGTATTTT
cdr3_aa: CASSSPGPLDTQYF

d_call: TRBD1
v_call: TRBV27
clone_size: NA
j_call: TRBJ2-7
cdr3_nt: TGTGCCAGCAGGGGGACAGGGGGCGAGCAGTACTTC
cdr3_aa: CASRGTGGEQYF

d_call: NA
v_call: TRBV5-1
clone_size: few
j_call: TRBJ2-2
cdr3_nt: TGCGCCAGCAGCAGGGGCCCCCAACCAACCGGGGAGCTGTTTTTT
cdr3_aa: CASSRGPQPTGELFF

d_call: TRBD2
v_call: TRBV20-1
clone_size: NA
j_call: TRBJ2-1
cdr3_nt: TGCAGTGCCATCGGGCGGGAGTGGAGCTCCTACAATGAGCAGTTCTTC
cdr3_aa: CSAIGREWSSYNEQFF

d_call: NA
v_call: TRBV12-5
clone_size: NA
j_call: TRBJ2-1
cdr3_nt: TGTGCTAGTGGTTTGGTAGGTTCAGGGCAGGGGAGGATCGGTGAGCAGTTCTTC
cdr3_aa: CASGLVGSGQGRIGEQFF

d_call: NA
v_call: TRBV11-1
clone_size: few
j_call: TRBJ2-3
cdr3_nt: TGTGCCAGCAGCCCGGACGGGCGGACCCTTGGGGCAGATACGCAGTATTTT
cdr3_aa: CASSPDGRTLGADTQYF

d_call: NA
v_call: TRBV7-9
clone_size: NA
j_call: TRBJ1-1
cdr3_nt: TGTGCCAGCACCAAAAGCCAAGGGGACAATCGGTGGGGCTTGAACACTGAAGCTTTCTTT
cdr3_aa: CASTKSQGDNRWGLNTEAFF

d_call: TRBD1
v_call: TRBV12-3/TRBV12-4
clone_size: few
j_call: TRBJ1-1
cdr3_nt: TGTGCCAGCAGTTTCTCTGCAGGGGGAACTGAAGCTTTCTTT
cdr3_aa: CASSFSAGGTEAFF

d_call: NA
v_call: TRBV11-2
clone_size: few
j_call: TRBJ2-5
cdr3_nt: TGTGCCAGCAGCACGGACAGCTTGGAGACCCAGTACTTC
cdr3_aa: CASSTDSLETQYF

d_call: TRBD1
v_call: TRBV2
clone_size: once
j_call: TRBJ2-7
cdr3_nt: TGTGCCAGCAGGGACGGGACAGGGGTCACCTACGAGCAGTACTTC
cdr3_aa: CASRDGTGVTYEQYF

d_call: NA
v_call: TRBV5-1
clone_size: few
j_call: TRBJ1-1
cdr3_nt: TGCGCCAGCAGGGACAGATTGAACACTGAAGCTTTCTTT
cdr3_aa: CASRDRLNTEAFF

d_call: TRBD1
v_call: TRBV12-3/TRBV12-4
clone_size: few
j_call: TRBJ2-7
cdr3_nt: TGTGCCAGCAGTGGGGACAGTCCCTACGAGCAGTACTTC
cdr3_aa: CASSGDSPYEQYF

d_call: NA
v_call: TRBV7-2
clone_size: NA
j_call: TRBJ2-1
cdr3_nt: TGTGCCAGCAGCTTGGGGGCTCAATCCTACAATGAGCAGTTCTTC
cdr3_aa: CASSLGAQSYNEQFF

d_call: NA
v_call: TRBV25-1
clone_size: NA
j_call: TRBJ1-2
cdr3_nt: TGTGCCAGCAGTGACGGACGTGGCTACACCTTC
cdr3_aa: CASSDGRGYTF

d_call: NA
v_call: TRBV30
clone_size: few
j_call: TRBJ1-2
cdr3_nt: TGTGCCTGGAGTGTAGGGGACCCTGGACCTGGCTACACCTTC
cdr3_aa: CAWSVGDPGPGYTF

d_call: NA
v_call: TRBV5-5
clone_size: few
j_call: TRBJ2-2
cdr3_nt: TGTGCCAGCAGCTTACCAGAGGCCACCGGGGAGCTGTTTTTT
cdr3_aa: CASSLPEATGELFF

d_call: NA
v_call: TRBV12-3/TRBV12-4
clone_size: NA
j_call: TRBJ1-1
cdr3_nt: TGTGCCAGCAGGTTCAGGACGAACACTGAAGCTTTCTTT
cdr3_aa: CASRFRTNTEAFF

d_call: TRBD1
v_call: TRBV5-1
clone_size: NA
j_call: TRBJ2-3
cdr3_nt: TGCGCCAGCAGCTCGGAAGGACAGGGCGATACGCAGTATTTT
cdr3_aa: CASSSEGQGDTQYF

d_call: NA
v_call: TRBV24-1
clone_size: NA
j_call: TRBJ2-5
cdr3_nt: TGTGCCACCAGTGATTTAAGGGACCAAGAGACCCAGTACTTC
cdr3_aa: CATSDLRDQETQYF

d_call: TRBD2
v_call: TRBV7-9
clone_size: NA
j_call: TRBJ2-1
cdr3_nt: TGTGCCAGCAGCCCCACTAGCGCTAGGGATGAGCAGTTCTTC
cdr3_aa: CASSPTSARDEQFF

d_call: NA
v_call: TRBV6-5
clone_size: NA
j_call: TRBJ2-7
cdr3_nt: TGTGCCAGCAGTTACGAGGACGCATCCTACGAGCAGTACTTC
cdr3_aa: CASSYEDASYEQYF

d_call: TRBD1
v_call: TRBV7-2
clone_size: once
j_call: TRBJ2-2
cdr3_nt: TGTGCCAGCAGCTCACAGGGGGCCCGGGGCACCGGGGAGCTGTTTTTT
cdr3_aa: CASSSQGARGTGELFF

d_call: TRBD2
v_call: TRBV7-3
clone_size: NA
j_call: TRBJ2-3
cdr3_nt: TGTGCCAGCAGCTTAATCGGGAGGAAGGCAGATACGCAGTATTTT
cdr3_aa: CASSLIGRKADTQYF

d_call: NA
v_call: TRBV25-1
clone_size: NA
j_call: TRBJ2-1
cdr3_nt: TGTGACAGCAGTGAAAACGGTGGAGGGTCCTACAATGAGCAGTTCTTC
cdr3_aa: CDSSENGGGSYNEQFF

d_call: NA
v_call: TRBV7-9
clone_size: NA
j_call: TRBJ2-2
cdr3_nt: TGTGCCAGCACCACTCGGCTCGGGGGCGAGAACACCGGGGAGCTGTTTTTT
cdr3_aa: CASTTRLGGENTGELFF

d_call: TRBD2
v_call: TRBV28
clone_size: NA
j_call: TRBJ2-2
cdr3_nt: TGTGCCAGCAAAGGACCTCGTAGCGGGAGGCCCCGGGAGCTGTTTTTT
cdr3_aa: CASKGPRSGRPRELFF

d_call: TRBD1
v_call: TRBV24-1
clone_size: NA
j_call: TRBJ2-2
cdr3_nt: TGTGCCACCAGTGATCCGGGGACAGGGGGCACCGGGGAGCTGTTTTTT
cdr3_aa: CATSDPGTGGTGELFF

d_call: NA
v_call: TRBV3-1
clone_size: NA
j_call: TRBJ2-3
cdr3_nt: TGTGCCAGCAGCCGAGGTCGGGTTACAGATACGCAGTATTTT
cdr3_aa: CASSRGRVTDTQYF

d_call: NA
v_call: TRBV6-5
clone_size: NA
j_call: TRBJ2-7
cdr3_nt: TGTGCCAGCAGTTACTCAGAGGTTCTCGACGAGCAGTACTTC
cdr3_aa: CASSYSEVLDEQYF

d_call: NA
v_call: TRBV24-1
clone_size: NA
j_call: TRBJ2-2
cdr3_nt: TGTGCCACCGGGAGCGCAGCCCTCAACACCGGGGAGCTGTTTTTT
cdr3_aa: CATGSAALNTGELFF

d_call: NA
v_call: TRBV5-1
clone_size: few
j_call: TRBJ2-5
cdr3_nt: TGCGCCAGCAGCCAAGGCGCCGGGGAGGAGACCCAGTACTTC
cdr3_aa: CASSQGAGEETQYF

d_call: NA
v_call: TRBV9
clone_size: NA
j_call: TRBJ2-7
cdr3_nt: TGTGCCAGCAGCGTAGCCCCCGGGAGACCTTCGGGCGAGCAGTACTTC
cdr3_aa: CASSVAPGRPSGEQYF

d_call: NA
v_call: TRBV20-1
clone_size: NA
j_call: TRBJ2-7
cdr3_nt: TGCAGTGCTAGTCTTCTTTACGAGCAGTACTTC
cdr3_aa: CSASLLYEQYF

d_call: NA
v_call: TRBV6-5
clone_size: NA
j_call: TRBJ2-7
cdr3_nt: TGTGCCAGCAGCCGCGAGGGGGGCTACGAGCAGTACTTC
cdr3_aa: CASSREGGYEQYF

d_call: TRBD2
v_call: TRBV4-2
clone_size: NA
j_call: TRBJ2-7
cdr3_nt: TGTGCCAGCAGCCAAGTTCTAGCGGGGACCTACGAGCAGTACTTC
cdr3_aa: CASSQVLAGTYEQYF

d_call: NA
v_call: TRBV27
clone_size: few
j_call: TRBJ2-3
cdr3_nt: TGTGCCAGCAGTTTCGGCGGGGAGTCGAATACGCAGTATTTT
cdr3_aa: CASSFGGESNTQYF

d_call: TRBD2
v_call: TRBV4-3
clone_size: NA
j_call: TRBJ2-1
cdr3_nt: TGCGCCAGCAGCCAAGATGGGCCAGCGGGGAGCTCCTACAATGAGCAGTTCTTC
cdr3_aa: CASSQDGPAGSSYNEQFF